This TCR beta chain was obtained from a study of blood T cell repertoires in COVID-19 (dated by TCRdb to 2018 to 2020). Regarding the complete study: The collaborator samples originated in the United States, Italy and Spain and spanned the acute and convalescent phases of COVID-19. Deeply sampled blood TCRbeta repertoires from subjects exposed to, actively infected with, or recovered from COVID-19 were included in the dataset. A freely available public database, intended as a resource for researchers studying the immune response to SARS-CoV-2, is where the repertoires were released. The samples were drawn from two sources: the first 160 participants of the ongoing ImmuneRACE study, and some 1,300 subjects contributed by 6 global collaborators. The material from the prospective study consisted of cDNA or gDNA derived from T cells, B-cell-depleted T cells, or PBMCs. HLA class I and class II types, where available, came from metadata supplied by the sample provider rather than from assay-based typing. Nearly every sample came with metadata listing a de-identified subject ID, COVID-19 status, age in years and sex. The paper as a whole reports these results and caveats: The quantity of clinical and demographic metadata differed by source and by participant and was supplied without curation.

Participants in the prospective study were enrolled through a virtual design, were aged about 18 to 100 years, and lived in about two dozen United States geographic areas. In the prospective study, cohorts were assigned on the basis of participant-reported clinical history obtained from a screening survey and a study questionnaire. ImmuneRACE Cohort 3 recovered participants were defined by two consecutive negative NP/OP PCR tests, healthcare professional clearance, or symptom resolution. Mobile phlebotomists in the prospective study collected whole blood, serum and a nasopharyngeal or oropharyngeal swab from every participant. Over a roughly two-month period, participants in the prospective study had the option of providing additional blood draws and questionnaires. Before DNA extraction, prospective study blood samples were shipped either frozen or at room temperature. From the cysteine up to the phenylalanine, the CDR3 has a length of 11 residues. Left in the record is the CDR3 DNA by itself, 33 bases read in frame from the first base. Taken from the germline V gene, the CDR1 and CDR2 loops are MDHEN and SYDVKM. A distance of 11 bases separates the germline ends of V and J, which lose 8 bases and 7 bases respectively.

In the case of this clone: Its antigen target is currently unknown. Base qualities are not provided; no much larger clone lies one nucleotide away.

TCRbeta CDR3 regions were amplified from genomic DNA using the immunoSEQ Assay, a bias-controlled multiplex PCR. As for the original processing: Within the assay, amplification of reference gene primers was used to estimate how many nucleated cells each sample contained. Sequence reads were collapsed and filtered to measure the absolute abundance of every unique TCRbeta CDR3 rearrangement. For each sample, productive Simpson clonality was calculated by taking the square root of Simpson's diversity index across productive rearrangements. TCRdb holds this immuneACCESS table with in-frame rearrangements only. Some clones are missing; in checked studies, unresolved V genes explain under half, and the rest has no known cause. The DNA gave D and trimming, while V, J and clone size come from that table. The sample records 350,000 to 400,000 clones, more than 75% of which are singletons. The ten top clones hold 1.2% of the sample.

The sequence joins TRBV28 to TRBJ1-1; there is no confident call for the D gene. The source material was PBMCs or T cells enriched from blood (not recorded which). This clonotype was obtained from a woman aged 18-29 years who had recovered from COVID-19. The DNA sequence is given as TGTGCCAGCGCTAGCTACTATGAAGCTTTCTTT. Its protein reads: CASASYYEAFF.